This TCR beta chain appears in the sequencing data of a study of T cells in Graves' hyperthyroidism and ophthalmopathy. RNA transcripts served as the template for amplifying TCR beta CDR3 regions. The study used the HTBI primer set for a first-round RT-PCR of the TCR CDR3. TCRdb passed the multiplex PCR reads through MiXCR, listing each CDR3 protein once. The sample holds some 460,000 distinct CDR3 sequences, about 15% seen once. Germline lookup yields CDR1 MNHNS and CDR2 SASEGT. This CDR3 comprises 14 residues. Trimming at V came to 7 bases and at J to 2 bases, leaving 3 bases not matched to a gene. This clonotype has at least ten counts. Uncontrolled infection, other autoimmune disease, pregnancy and lactation each barred patients from inclusion.

V and J are TRBV6-1 and TRBJ2-7, with 12 bases fitting TRBD2. The receptor was isolated from a woman aged 18-29 years with Graves' hyperthyroidism. Sample: blood. CDR3 sequence (DNA): TGTGCCAGCATTAGACTAGCGGGAGCCTACGAGCAGTACTTC. It is translated as CASIRLAGAYEQYF.